This T cell receptor (beta chain) was recovered during a study of blood T cells in healthy people across ages. General study points: Per million T cells, the diversity of TCR beta decreased roughly linearly as age advanced.

Primers used in a second PCR of roughly 6 to 12 cycles were a sample-barcoded 5' primer and a J-beta primer mix. A minimum of 3 million CDR3-containing paired-end reads was obtained for each sample. TCRdb re-called the 5' RACE reads through MiXCR, storing one row per CDR3 protein. In the table there are some 880,000 distinct CDR3 sequences, around 36% of which are singletons. A note on this clonotype: Antigen specificity is unknown.

Per the germline V gene, CDR1 is SGHTA and CDR2 is FQGNSA. Trimming pared 4 bases from V and 3 bases from J, leaving 10 bases between. This CDR3 has 13 amino acids. Donors gave around 10 milliliters of peripheral blood apiece. Material for sequencing was blood. The sequence derives from a man aged 18 to 35 in good health. This chain uses TRBV7-2 with TRBJ2-7; D is perhaps TRBD2 (5 bases). The DNA for the CDR3 is TGTGCCAGCAGCTCGGACTTGTGCTACGAGCAGTACTTC. The encoded protein is CASSSDLCYEQYF.